Following are 32 T cell receptor beta chains from one sample sequenced in a study of T cells in Graves' hyperthyroidism and ophthalmopathy. TCR beta CDR3 regions were amplified from RNA. Initially, a first-round RT-PCR of the TCR CDR3 employed the HTBI primer set. One entry per CDR3 protein, called by TCRdb with MiXCR from the multiplex PCR reads. The sample gives more than 95,000 distinct CDR3 sequences, about 45% of which show up once; approximately 30% is in the top ten. Sample: blood. These receptors were taken from a man aged 35 to 55 with Graves' hyperthyroidism.

This clonotype came up once. V and J are TRBV15 and TRBJ2-1; 7 nucleotides match TRBD2. This CDR3 is 16 amino acids long. The germline CDR1 and CDR2 sequences are LNHNV and YYDKDF (reference sequence). V was pared by 0 bases and J by 12 bases, with 14 bases of the junction left unmatched. As DNA, the CDR3 is TGTGCCACCAGCAGAGATCCTAGCGGTGGCACAGATACGCAGTTCTTC. It translates to CATSRDPSGGTDTQFF.

In regard to this clonotype: The junction and the germline gene differ at one end; a read error may be behind it. The genes are TRBV29-1 and TRBJ2-5; D is possibly TRBD1 or TRBD2 (5 bases each). The CDR3 covers 12 residues. Germline V CDR1 and CDR2: SQVTM, ANQGSEA. For the CDR3, the DNA is TGCAGCGTTGATCGAGGGGAAGAGGCCCAGTACTTC. It codes for CSVDRGEEAQYF.

The V call is TRBV5-1, the J call TRBJ2-1; tentatively, D is TRBD1 (5 bases). CDR3 length: 16 residues. Trimming stripped 0 bases from V and 6 bases from J, with 16 bases between. The V gene's germline CDR1 is SGHRS and CDR2 YFSETQ. CDR3 in DNA: TGCGCCAGCAGCTTGGCAAGGGGTAGTGCACTCAATGAGCAGTTCTTC. Its protein product is CASSLARGSALNEQFF.

This chain joins TRBV9 and TRBJ2-3; D not certain. V lost 0 bases to trimming and J lost 6 bases, with 5 bases between them. This CDR3 contains 12 residues. CDR1 and CDR2 from the germline V gene are SGDLS and YYNGEE. For the CDR3, the DNA is TGTGCCAGCAGCGTAGCTACGGATACGCAGTATTTT. It codes for CASSVATDTQYF. The full variable domain, its missing parts supplied by reference TRBV9 and TRBJ2-3, is DSGVTQTPKHLITATGQRVTLRCSPRSGDLSVYWYQQSLDQGLQFLIQYYNGEERAKGNILERFSAQQFPDLHSELNLSSLELGDSALYFCASSVATDTQYFGPGTRLTVL.

This clonotype was seen repeatedly, ten times or more. The CDR3 reads CASSYSSSYRADTQYF. The CDR3 DNA is TGTGCCAGCAGTTACTCTAGCTCGTATCGGGCAGATACGCAGTATTTT. V and J are TRBV6-6 and TRBJ2-3, with D unresolved. The CDR3 length is 16 residues. V was trimmed by 0 bases and J by 4 bases, leaving 14 bases between them. Germline V gene data show CDR1 as MNHNY and CDR2 as SVGAGI (reference sequence).

DNA for the CDR3: TGTGCCAGTAGGCAAGGGACTAGCGGCTACGAGCAGTACTTC. Its protein product is CASRQGTSGYEQYF. The V gene is TRBV19, the J gene TRBJ2-7; TRBD2 agrees at 11 bases. V gave up 6 bases and J gave up 3 bases; unmatched junction bases: 4. The CDR3 is made up of 14 amino acids. CDR1 and CDR2 (germline): LNHDA, SQIVND (reference sequence).

This clonotype was observed at least ten times. The rearrangement links TRBV27 to TRBJ1-1, with D possibly TRBD1 on 5 matching bases. Trimming took 5 bases from V and 0 from J, leaving 10 bases between them. The CDR3 is 14 amino acids. CDR1 and CDR2 from the germline V gene are MNHEY and SMNVEV (reference sequence). Here the CDR3 reads CASSVSDMNTEAFF. CDR3 coding DNA: TGTGCCAGCAGTGTCTCGGACATGAACACTGAAGCTTTCTTT.

Comment on this clonotype: One junction end does not reproduce the germline sequence, and a read error may be involved. The chain joins TRBV10-3 to TRBJ2-7; TRBD2 matches 7 bases. Germline CDR1 and CDR2: ENHRY and SYGVKD. CDR3 length: 14 residues. Written as DNA, the CDR3 is TGTGCCATCAGTGAGTCGCTGGGGGGGGACGAGCAGTACTTT. Its protein is CAISESLGGDEQYF.

This clonotype was detected many times. The CDR3 nucleotides are TGTGCCAGCAGCTTAGATATGGAGACCCAGTACTTC. Translated: CASSLDMETQYF. This rearrangement joins TRBV7-6 to TRBJ2-5; unclear D gene. The CDR3 spans 12 residues. V lost 1 base, J lost 5 bases, and 5 bases lay in between. From germline, CDR1 is SGHVS and CDR2 FNYEAQ.

This clonotype was recorded many times. The CDR3 end shows no conserved phenylalanine or tryptophan, and so a read error is likely. The chain uses TRBV10-1 and TRBJ2-2; D unresolved. The CDR3 runs to 14 residues. In germline, CDR1 is WNHNN, CDR2 SYGVQD (reference sequence). Trimming shortened V by 4 bases and J by 0 bases, and 6 bases separated the two germline ends. As DNA, the CDR3 is TGCGCCAGCAGTGCTGGGGCGAACACCGGGGAGCTGTTTCTT. Protein: CASSAGANTGELFL.

This clonotype was seen repeatedly, ten times or more. V gene TRBV7-9 combines with J gene TRBJ1-5; D call uncertain. The CDR3 consists of 16 residues. V was cut by 6 bases and J by 0 bases, with 15 bases left in between. Germline loops: CDR1 SEHNR, CDR2 FQNEAQ (reference sequence). For the CDR3, the DNA is TGTGCCAGCAGTTCTTCCAACCTATATAGCAATCAGCCCCAGCATTTT. Amino acids: CASSSSNLYSNQPQHF.

V and J are TRBV20-1 and TRBJ1-1, with 9 bases lining up with TRBD1. The CDR3 covers 14 residues. The V gene's germline CDR1 is DFQATT and CDR2 SNEGSKA (reference sequence). The junction had 9 bases not matched to a gene; V was cut back by 5 bases and J by 5 bases. The CDR3 spells CSAAGTGLGTEAFF. CDR3 nucleotides: TGCAGTGCTGCCGGGACAGGGTTGGGGACTGAAGCTTTCTTT.

This clonotype has ten or more counts. This chain links TRBV6-5 with TRBJ1-5; the D is unclear. The CDR3 contains 14 residues. Germline V gene lookup returns CDR1 MNHEY and CDR2 SVGAGI. Between the trimmed V and J ends, which lost 1 base and 6 bases, there was a span of 10 bases. The CDR3 DNA follows: TGTGCCAGCAGTTACTTCGGGGTCGGTCAGCCCCAGCATTTT. It translates to CASSYFGVGQPQHF.

For this clonotype: The junction does not match germline at one end; this may be a read error. The V call is TRBV12-3 or TRBV12-4, the J call TRBJ1-6; D might be TRBD1 (5 bases). The CDR3 is made up of 14 amino acids. CDR3 sequence: CASSLMQGNSPLHF. The CDR3 bases are TGTGCCAGCAGTTTAATGCAGGGAAATTCCCCCCTCCACTTT.

This clonotype was counted at least ten times. The rearrangement links TRBV4-2 to TRBJ1-4, with D uncertain. Per the germline V gene, CDR1 is LGHNA and CDR2 is YNFKEQ. The CDR3 has 12 residues. Trimming took off 3 bases at V and 3 bases at J, with 2 bases between the two ends. The CDR3 bases are TGTGCCAGCAGCCAGGCTAATGAAAAACTGTTTTTT. Translated: CASSQANEKLFF.

J is TRBJ2-3 and V is TRBV14, with 7 bases lining up with TRBD1. The CDR3 has 15 residues. J was trimmed by 5 bases and V by 4 bases; bases with no gene match: 9. The germline V gene has CDR1 SGHDN and CDR2 FVKESK. The CDR3 DNA follows: TGTGCCAGCAGCCTATACTACAGGGGCGGAGATACGCAGTATTTT. Translation gives CASSLYYRGGDTQYF.

This clonotype was seen at least ten times. The chain's CDR3 is CASSQELAGDRTDTQYF. The DNA for the CDR3 is TGTGCCAGCAGCCAAGAACTAGCGGGGGATCGCACAGATACGCAGTATTTT. The rearrangement uses TRBV7-9 and TRBJ2-3; TRBD2 agrees at 11 bases. The CDR3 sequence is 17 residues long. In germline, CDR1 is SEHNR, CDR2 FQNEAQ (reference sequence). The trim removed 5 bases at V and 1 base at J, leaving 8 bases unmatched.

The gene calls are TRBV7-3 and TRBJ1-2, with D tentatively TRBD1 (5 bases). The CDR3 spans 14 residues. Trimming removed 2 bases from V and 5 bases from J, with 12 bases in between. Germline lookup yields CDR1 SGHTA and CDR2 FQGTGA. The CDR3, as DNA: TGTGCCAGCAGCTTAGTAGCGGACAAATATGGCTACACCTTC. It encodes CASSLVADKYGYTF. The full variable domain, its missing parts supplied by reference TRBV7-3 and TRBJ1-2, is GAGVSQTPSNKVTEKGKYVELRCDPISGHTALYWYRQSLGQGPEFLIYFQGTGAADDSGLPNDRFFAVRPEGSVSTLKIQRTERGDSAVYLCASSLVADKYGYTFGSGTRLTVV.

V and J are TRBV2 and TRBJ2-3; no reliable D call. CDR1 is SNHLY, CDR2 FYNNEI, per germline. The ends were cut back, 8 bases at V and 0 bases at J, with 6 bases in the middle. CDR3 length: 12 amino acids. CDR3 in amino acids: CASGISTDTQYF. CDR3 sequence (DNA): TGTGCCAGCGGCATCAGCACAGATACGCAGTATTTT.

The J gene is TRBJ2-1, the V gene TRBV29-1; D not resolved. Germline CDR1 and CDR2: SQVTM and ANQGSEA. V lost 7 bases to trimming and J lost 9 bases, with 4 bases between them. The CDR3 length is 8 residues. CDR3 nucleotides: TGCAGCGGTTTTGAGCAGTTCTTC. Amino acids: CSGFEQFF.

The V gene is TRBV10-3, the J gene TRBJ1-2; D remains ambiguous. V gave up 4 bases and J gave up 7 bases, with 16 bases separating them. This CDR3 contains 14 residues. From germline, CDR1 is ENHRY and CDR2 SYGVKD. DNA of the CDR3: TGTGCCATCAGTGTAGGGCAGAGCTTGGCTGGCTACACCTTC. It codes for CAISVGQSLAGYTF.

The chain employs TRBV20-1 and TRBJ2-2; D is possibly TRBD1 or TRBD2 (5 bases each). Deletions cut 3 bases from V and 1 base from J, with 9 bases between. The CDR3 is 14 amino acids. Germline CDR1 DFQATT, CDR2 SNEGSKA (reference sequence). As DNA, the CDR3 is TGCAGTGCTAGGCCGGGACGGAACACCGGGGAGCTGTTTTTT. It encodes CSARPGRNTGELFF.

As concerns this clonotype: The final CDR3 position lacks the conserved phenylalanine or tryptophan, pointing to a likely read error. The chain uses TRBV6-1 and TRBJ2-7; TRBD2 might be the D (6 bases). With 8 bases removed from V and 6 bases from J, the gap between germline ends came to 17 bases. Germline V gene lookup returns CDR1 MNHNS and CDR2 SASEGT. The CDR3 loop spans 13 amino acids. CDR3 in DNA: TGTGCCAGCGGAGGGCGAGACCCCGGCGAGCAGTACTGC. Translation gives CASGGRDPGEQYC.

In the case of this clonotype: This sequence may be a read error, since a much larger clone differs from it by one base. CDR3 nucleotides: TGTGCCAGCAGTTACCTTAGCGGGCATGAGCAGCTCTTC. This translates into CASSYLSGHEQLF. The V gene is TRBV7-2, the J gene TRBJ2-1; TRBD2 matches at 7 bases. The CDR3 has 13 amino acids. Germline V gene lookup returns CDR1 SGHTA and CDR2 FQGNSA.

About this clonotype: The junction differs from germline at one of its ends, possibly a read error. The chain is built from TRBV6-5 and TRBJ1-2; 9 positions agree with TRBD1. The CDR3 contains 14 residues. CDR1 is MNHEY and CDR2 is SVGAGI in the germline V gene. This CDR3 reads CVSSYTQGARGYTF. The DNA of the CDR3 is TGTGTCAGCAGTTACACACAGGGGGCCAGGGGCTACACCTTC.

This clonotype was detected ten times or more. V and J are TRBV4-1 and TRBJ1-2; no clear D. Germline CDR1 reads MGHRA; CDR2 reads YSYEKL. The CDR3 is 14 amino acids. With 0 bases removed from V and 4 bases from J, the gap between germline ends came to 9 bases. The CDR3 loop reads CASSQDPGIYGYTF. Written as DNA, the CDR3 is TGCGCCAGCAGCCAAGATCCGGGGATCTATGGCTACACCTTC.

This chain links TRBV20-1 with TRBJ1-1; D remains unclear. The CDR3 totals 15 residues. The V and J ends lost 2 bases and 5 bases respectively, with 18 bases between them. Germline V gives CDR1 DFQATT, CDR2 SNEGSKA (reference sequence). This CDR3 is CSARPRRGLGTEAFF. The CDR3 DNA is TGCAGTGCTAGACCAAGGAGAGGGTTGGGGACTGAAGCTTTCTTT.

In its sample, this clonotype was seen once. One end of the junction is discordant with germline, which a read error may explain. This sequence joins TRBV12-3 or TRBV12-4 and TRBJ2-7, with a weak D call TRBD2 (5 bases). There are 14 residues in the CDR3. The CDR3 spells CAGSSSGRDYEQYF. The CDR3 nucleotides are TGTGCCGGCAGCTCCAGCGGTCGCGACTACGAGCAGTACTTC.

This clonotype was counted at least ten times. V and J are TRBV20-1 and TRBJ1-1, with 7 positions matching TRBD1. The CDR3 is made up of 13 amino acids. Looked up from germline, CDR1 is DFQATT and CDR2 is SNEGSKA (reference sequence). The CDR3 DNA follows: TGCAGGGCTCGGAGGGGGCTGAACACTGAAGCTTTCTTT. Its protein is CRARRGLNTEAFF.

This clonotype is a singleton in its sample. A read error may account for a junction end that differs from germline. The chain couples TRBV6-5 to TRBJ1-5, with 9 bases aligning to TRBD1. The CDR3 is made up of 15 amino acids. Germline-derived CDR1 and CDR2 are MNHEY and SVGAGI. CDR3 nucleotides: TGTGCCTGCAGTTCCTCACAGGGGGCAAGACAGCCCCAGCATTTT. This translates into CACSSSQGARQPQHF.

This clonotype came up once. CDR3 in DNA: TGTGCCACCAGCAGAGATCGTCGGGAGACCCAGTACTTC. It translates to CATSRDRRETQYF. V and J are TRBV15 and TRBJ2-5; D gene unclear. The CDR3 loop spans 13 amino acids. Trimming pared 0 bases from V and 5 bases from J, leaving 7 bases between. Germline assignment: CDR1 LNHNV and CDR2 YYDKDF (reference sequence).

This clonotype was recorded at least ten times. The chain uses TRBV6-4 and TRBJ2-3; the D is unclear. Trimming left V 2 bases short and J 2 bases short, with 8 bases between. CDR3 length equals 14 residues. From germline, CDR1 is MRHNA and CDR2 SNTAGT. DNA of the CDR3: TGTGCCAGCAGTGACGCTTCTGACACAGATACGCAGTATTTT. Its protein product is CASSDASDTDTQYF.